This T cell receptor (beta chain) was sequenced in a study of Ad26.COV2.S vaccination and SARS-CoV-2 variants. Study as a whole: The donor belonged to the COV1001 Ad26.COV2.S trial arm.

Germline loops: CDR1 SGHDT, CDR2 YYEEEE. Trimming pared 5 bases from V and 8 bases from J, leaving 29 bases between. This CDR3 region has 18 residues. TCRdb's table, derived via immunoSEQ multiplex PCR, lists solely in-frame clones and lacks some. The sample consists of about 480,000 clones, 70% to 90% of them appearing once. Treatment indicated: around 19 received Ad26.COV2.S at low or high dose, single or two shots; 5 received placebo; per-sample allocation not given. Each sample was drawn 63 days after the first injection (of vaccine or placebo). The sample was peripheral blood, taken in a trial of Ad26.COV2.S vaccine versus placebo. The sequence was obtained from a person between 18 and 59 years old who received the Ad26.COV2.S COVID-19 vaccine or a placebo. The chain carries TRBV5-6 and TRBJ2-1; D may correspond to TRBD1 or TRBD2 (5 bases each). This chain's CDR3 is CASRVFALGAAGGYEQFF. CDR3 in DNA: TGTGCCAGCAGAGTTTTCGCCCTAGGGGCGGCAGGAGGCTATGAGCAGTTCTTC. Full variable domain (rest looked up from reference TRBV5-6 and TRBJ2-1): DAGVTQSPTHLIKTRGQQVTLRCSPKSGHDTVSWYQQALGQGPQFIFQYYEEEERQRGNFPDRFSGHQFPNYSSELNVNALLLGDSALYLCASRVFALGAAGGYEQFFGPGTRLTVL.